The 10 T cell receptor beta chains in this list originate from one sample, sequenced in a study of T cell responses to AZD1222 COVID-19 vaccine. TCRdb keeps only in-frame clones here, not all; method: immunoSEQ multiplex PCR. The table includes about 170,000 clones, 80% to 90% detected once. Sample: peripheral blood, taken 28 days after the second dose of the MenACWY control vaccine. These receptors all stem from an adult who received the MenACWY meningococcal vaccine as a control.

This clone was observed a single time. V gene TRBV11-3 combines with J gene TRBJ2-2; D perhaps matches TRBD1 (5 bases). V was pared by 0 bases and J by 1 base, with 15 bases between. The CDR3 extends over 18 amino acids. The germline gives CDR1 SGHNT, CDR2 YENEEA. The CDR3 DNA reads as TGTGCCAGCAGCTTAGATGTTAGGGGTATCGAGAACACCGGGGAGCTGTTTTTT. Protein sequence: CASSLDVRGIENTGELFF.

This clone was detected only a few times. The sample carries other DNA sequences with the same CDR3. The chain uses TRBV18 and TRBJ1-5; TRBD1 is a possible D gene (5 bases). Germline values: CDR1 KGHSH, CDR2 LQKENI. The CDR3 contains 15 residues. Deletions cut 0 bases from V and 7 bases from J, with 13 bases between. CDR3 sequence: CASSPPGQGGQPQHF. In DNA form, the CDR3 reads TGTGCCAGCTCACCACCTGGTCAGGGCGGCCAGCCCCAGCATTTT.

The chain combines TRBV2 with TRBJ2-7; 8 positions agree with TRBD2. The CDR3 length is 14 residues. Trimming cost V 7 bases and J 1 base; bases outside gene matches: 6. Germline CDR1 is SNHLY and CDR2 is FYNNEI. The CDR3 region is CASMGAGASYEQYF. Written as DNA, the CDR3 is TGTGCCAGCATGGGAGCGGGAGCGTCCTACGAGCAGTACTTC.

The chain recombines TRBV30 with TRBJ1-1; TRBD1 is a possible D gene (5 bases). The CDR3 totals 14 residues. V shed 4 bases and J shed 1 base, with 13 bases lying between them. From germline, CDR1 is GTSNPN and CDR2 SVGIG (reference sequence). CDR3: CAWTKGRENTEAFF. CDR3 DNA: TGTGCCTGGACCAAGGGGAGAGAGAACACTGAAGCTTTCTTT.

This clone was counted a single time. The J gene is TRBJ1-1, the V gene TRBV28; D unclear. The CDR3 contains 13 residues. Germline V gene lookup returns CDR1 MDHEN and CDR2 SYDVKM. V was trimmed by 5 bases and J by 1 base, leaving 8 bases between them. The CDR3 bases are TGTGCCAGCAGTGCCGGGGAGAACACTGAAGCTTTCTTT. Translating it yields CASSAGENTEAFF.

The sample holds one count of this clone. The chain links TRBV27 to TRBJ2-1, with D perhaps TRBD2 (6 bases). Trimming took 0 bases from V and 6 from J, leaving 9 bases between them. There are 14 residues in the CDR3. Germline V CDR1 and CDR2: MNHEY, SMNVEV (reference sequence). Here the CDR3 reads CASSLSTSSNEQFF. CDR3 bases: TGTGCCAGCAGTTTATCCACTAGCTCCAATGAGCAGTTCTTC.

The chain is built from TRBV7-9 and TRBJ1-1; unclear D gene. Germline V CDR1 and CDR2: SEHNR, FQNEAQ (reference sequence). V lost 5 bases and J 3 bases, leaving 4 bases between the germline ends. The CDR3 extends over 11 amino acids. CDR3 nucleotide sequence: TGTGCCAGCAGCGGGCACACTGAAGCTTTCTTT. Translation gives CASSGHTEAFF.

The count of this clone is one. The rearrangement joins TRBV5-6 to TRBJ1-1; D gene unclear. Germline V CDR1 and CDR2: SGHDT, YYEEEE. CDR3 size: 14 residues. Trimming removed 2 bases at V and 0 bases at J, with 8 bases between. In DNA, the CDR3 is TGTGCCAGCAGCTTACAGATGATGAACACTGAAGCTTTCTTT. Translating it yields CASSLQMMNTEAFF.

The chain is built from TRBV5-1 and TRBJ2-2; TRBD1 is a possible D gene (8 bases). The CDR3 runs 15 residues. V was pared by 1 base and J by 6 bases, with 13 bases between. The germline gives CDR1 SGHRS, CDR2 YFSETQ. CDR3 sequence reads: CASSLRTGRAGELFF. DNA of the CDR3: TGCGCCAGCAGCTTGAGGACAGGGAGGGCCGGGGAGCTGTTTTTT.

This clone was seen a handful of times. V gene TRBV5-1 combines with J gene TRBJ2-1; TRBD2 matches 9 bases. CDR3 length equals 16 residues. The germline CDR1 and CDR2 sequences are SGHRS and YFSETQ. With 4 bases clipped from V and 3 bases from J, the junction kept 8 bases outside the gene matches. DNA of the CDR3: TGCGCCAGCAGCGAATCAGAAGCGGGAGGCTACAATGAGCAGTTCTTC. Translating it yields CASSESEAGGYNEQFF.